This TCR beta chain was profiled in a study of Graves' ophthalmopathy and Graves' hyperthyroidism. Germline loops: CDR1 MNHNS, CDR2 SASEGT. Trimming removed 7 bases from V and 5 bases from J, with 12 bases in between. The length of the CDR3 is 13 residues. RNA served as the template for amplifying TCR beta CDR3 regions. The workflow started with a first-round RT-PCR run with HTBI primers and then moved on to a second-round multiplex PCR. One entry per CDR3 protein, called by TCRdb with MiXCR from the multiplex PCR reads. This sample has about 620,000 distinct CDR3 sequences; 20% to 25% occur once, and the top ten carry approximately 6.9%. This clonotype has ten or more counts.

The rearrangement uses TRBV6-1 and TRBJ1-5; no reliable D call. What was sequenced was peripheral blood. This receptor was identified in a woman aged 18-30 years with stable Graves' hyperthyroidism. Some clones in this sample may be carry-over from other donors' samples. The chain's CDR3 is CASNPSGDQPQHF. DNA of the CDR3: TGTGCCAGCAACCCCTCCGGCGATCAGCCCCAGCATTTT.